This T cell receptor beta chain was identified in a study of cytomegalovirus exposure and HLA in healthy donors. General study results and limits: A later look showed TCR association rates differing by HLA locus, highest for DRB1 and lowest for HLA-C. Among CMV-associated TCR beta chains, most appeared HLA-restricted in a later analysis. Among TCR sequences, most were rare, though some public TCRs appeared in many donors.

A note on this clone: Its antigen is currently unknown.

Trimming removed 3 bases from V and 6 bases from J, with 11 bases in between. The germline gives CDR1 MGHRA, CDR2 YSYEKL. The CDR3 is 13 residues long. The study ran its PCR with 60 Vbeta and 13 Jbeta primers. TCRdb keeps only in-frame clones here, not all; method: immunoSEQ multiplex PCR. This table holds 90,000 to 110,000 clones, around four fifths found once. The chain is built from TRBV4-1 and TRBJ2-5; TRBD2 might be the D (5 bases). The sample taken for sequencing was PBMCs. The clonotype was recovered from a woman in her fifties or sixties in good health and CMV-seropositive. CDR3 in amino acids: CASSHPDGKTQYF. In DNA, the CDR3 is TGCGCCAGCAGCCACCCCGACGGGAAGACCCAGTACTTC.